Sequencing of this T cell receptor (beta chain) was carried out in a study of OX40 agonist ivuxolimab in advanced cancers. Points from the study as a whole: Average numbers of expanded clones were greater in CD8+ T cells than in CD4+.

Here immunoSEQ multiplex PCR was the method, and the copy in TCRdb shows in-frame clones only, minus some. This sample yields about 35,000 clones, of which about 74% are seen a single time; approximately 20% belongs to the top ten. Germline-derived CDR1 and CDR2 are SGHAT and FQNNGV. V gave up 8 bases and J gave up 0 bases, with 4 bases separating them. The CDR3 is 12 amino acids. As for this clone: Its antigen is still unknown.

This chain joins TRBV11-2 and TRBJ2-2; no clear D. The clonotype was recovered from an adult with an advanced solid tumor such as melanoma, head and neck, liver or kidney cancer. The input for sequencing was CD4+ or CD8+ T cells sorted from blood, taken in a trial of the OX40 agonist ivuxolimab. The CDR3 bases are TGTGCCAGCGATCCGAACACCGGGGAGCTGTTTTTT. Translation: CASDPNTGELFF.